These 11 T cell receptor beta chains were all obtained from the same sample, sequenced in a study of T-cell memory formation after mild COVID-19 (dated by TCRdb to about 2021). Receptors were amplified or captured by 5' RACE. Sequenced on an Illumina NovaSeq 6000. TCRdb's own reprocessing of the public reads used fastp at Q25 and MiXCR and kept productive beta chains. Every CDR3 protein is listed once, alongside the most common genes and DNA of its rows. The sample includes approximately 180,000 distinct CDR3 sequences, with approximately 16% observed a single time. The ten largest clones capture approximately 2% of the sample. Sequenced material: PBMCs or a T cell subset sorted from them (not recorded which). These TCRs come from an adult woman who had mild COVID-19 (a few samples of this study predate the infection). The sample titles of this study are shuffled in the database, so cell type and time point are left out; the donor was told from shared clones.

In this sample, this clonotype turned up a few times. The gene calls are TRBV7-9 and TRBJ2-5; D might be TRBD1 (6 bases). Germline V gives CDR1 SEHNR, CDR2 FQNEAQ (reference sequence). This CDR3 is built from 15 residues. V was cut by 4 bases and J by 1 base, with 13 bases left in between. In DNA, the CDR3 is TGTGCCAGCAGCTCTCACCGGGACACCCAAGAGACCCAGTACTTC. This sequence encodes CASSSHRDTQETQYF.

The CDR3, as DNA: TGTGCCAGCAGCTTAGTCCGGGGCGGCTCCTACGAGCAGTACTTC. Protein sequence: CASSLVRGGSYEQYF. The chain recombines TRBV7-9 with TRBJ2-7, with D perhaps TRBD1 or TRBD2 (5 bases each). From germline, CDR1 is SEHNR and CDR2 FQNEAQ (reference sequence). Trimming cost V 1 base and J 0 bases, with 10 bases left between them. The CDR3 is 15 residues long.

The chain links TRBV2 to TRBJ2-3; 7 nucleotides align to TRBD2. The CDR3 loop spans 14 amino acids. V trimming: 6 bases; J trimming: 0 bases; junction bases outside the gene matches: 3. Per germline, CDR1 SNHLY and CDR2 FYNNEI. For the CDR3, the DNA is TGTGCCAGCAGAGTGGGAGGGAGCACAGATACGCAGTATTTT. It translates to CASRVGGSTDTQYF.

This clonotype was seen a few times. The chain couples TRBV20-1 to TRBJ2-7; unclear D gene. Trimming stripped 5 bases from V and 7 bases from J, with 12 bases between. This CDR3 contains 11 residues. CDR1 and CDR2 from the germline V gene are DFQATT and SNEGSKA (reference sequence). Here the CDR3 DNA reads TGCAGTGCTCCATGGTTGGGGGAGCAGTACTTC. Amino acids: CSAPWLGEQYF.

The rearrangement uses TRBV3-1 and TRBJ1-6; 7 nucleotides line up with TRBD1. The junction had 3 bases not matched to a gene; V was cut back by 4 bases and J by 9 bases. The CDR3 is 13 residues long. Looked up from germline, CDR1 is LGHDT and CDR2 is YNNKEL (reference sequence). The CDR3 nucleotides read TGTGCCAGCAGCCGGGACAGAATTTCACCCCTCCACTTT. This codes for CASSRDRISPLHF. The complete variable domain, with remaining parts taken from reference TRBV3-1 and TRBJ1-6, reads DTAVSQTPKYLVTQMGNDKSIKCEQNLGHDTMYWYKQDSKKFLKIMFSYNNKELIINETVPNRFSPKSPDKAHLNLHINSLELGDSAVYFCASSRDRISPLHFGNGTRLTVT.

The V and J genes are TRBV3-1 and TRBJ2-7; 11 nucleotides align to TRBD2. The CDR3 runs to 17 residues. Germline V CDR1 and CDR2: LGHDT, YNNKEL (reference sequence). The junction had 6 bases not matched to a gene; V was cut back by 2 bases and J by 0 bases. The CDR3 loop reads CASSQSGTSGRSYEQYF. CDR3 DNA: TGTGCCAGCAGCCAAAGCGGGACTAGCGGTCGCTCCTACGAGCAGTACTTC.

The sample holds many counts of this clonotype. V is TRBV28 and J is TRBJ1-6; D not certain. Germline V gene sequence: CDR1 MDHEN, CDR2 SYDVKM. V was cut by 7 bases and J by 12 bases, with 13 bases left in between. The CDR3 has 12 residues. The CDR3 DNA follows: TGTGCCAGCACCGAAGGGATACGACCCCTCCACTTT. The encoded protein is CASTEGIRPLHF.

CDR3: CASSIGPNTGELFF. The CDR3 DNA sequence: TGTGCCAGTAGTATCGGGCCGAACACCGGGGAGCTGTTTTTT. The rearrangement links TRBV19 to TRBJ2-2, with D unresolved. CDR1 and CDR2 (germline): LNHDA, SQIVND (reference sequence). The CDR3 is 14 amino acids. V was clipped by 3 bases and J by 0 bases, with 5 bases between them.

This clonotype was counted between two and nine times. The chain uses TRBV2 and TRBJ2-3; tentatively, D is TRBD1 or TRBD2 (5 bases each). Germline CDR1 SNHLY, CDR2 FYNNEI. With 10 bases removed from V and 0 bases from J, the gap between germline ends came to 20 bases. The length of the CDR3 is 16 residues. The CDR3 sequence is CAITRPGRSSTDTQYF. CDR3 nucleotide sequence: TGTGCCATTACGAGACCGGGGCGGTCTAGCACAGATACGCAGTATTTT.

The chain carries TRBV9 and TRBJ2-3; no definite D call. V was shortened by 0 bases and J by 5 bases, with 10 bases between the two germline ends. Germline CDR1 is SGDLS and CDR2 is YYNGEE. This CDR3 is built from 14 residues. The CDR3 spells CASSVAHSEDTQYF. The CDR3 nucleotides read TGTGCCAGCAGCGTAGCCCATTCGGAAGATACGCAGTATTTT.

This clonotype has more than one count but fewer than ten. J is TRBJ2-7 and V is TRBV20-1; D possibly corresponds to TRBD1 (5 bases). The germline CDR1 and CDR2 sequences are DFQATT and SNEGSKA (reference sequence). Trimming removed 0 bases at V and 5 bases at J, with 17 bases between. The length of the CDR3 is 15 residues. In DNA form, the CDR3 reads TGCAGTGCTAGAGACCGGCAGGGAAGTTCGGACGAGCAGTACTTC. Its protein product is CSARDRQGSSDEQYF.